This T cell receptor (beta chain) was observed in a study of siplizumab effects on memory and regulatory T cells (dated by TCRdb to between 2018 and 2021). Context from the whole study: Across fewer than ten responder-stimulator pairs, mixed lymphocyte reactions were run in pairs, around 1 with siplizumab at around 0.98 ug/mL and around 1 without drug. The effect of the anti-CD2 antibody siplizumab on alloreactive T-cell subsets was examined in allogeneic mixed lymphocyte reactions constructed from human PBMCs. The paper as a whole reports these results and caveats: In reactions with siplizumab, an average of 68.8% of mappable alloreactive CD4+ clones were Treg-derived, compared with roughly 26% in control reactions. The cumulative frequency of alloreactive sequences that could be traced back to unstimulated CD4+ memory T cells was significantly reduced by siplizumab. About 75-96% of proliferating CD4+ or CD8+ clones could not be given a naive or memory phenotype. Compared with memory T cells, unstimulated naive T cells appeared more diverse, and naive cells seemed to make a substantial contribution to the alloresponse. No functional confirmation was obtained for the suppressive function of proliferating Tregs from siplizumab cultures. Because sequences at frequencies below about 10^-5 were poorly captured, only a minor fraction of alloreactive clones could be mapped back to unstimulated subsets.

From the germline V gene, CDR1 is SGHVS and CDR2 is FQNEAQ. Its CDR3 holds 13 amino acids, cysteine through phenylalanine. CDR3 DNA only is kept here, 39 bases in frame from base 1. V is shortened by 3 bases, J by 2 bases, and the region joining them spans 8 bases. For about six days, cells in the mixed lymphocyte reaction were kept in coculture at 37 degrees C. Responder PBMCs were labelled with CFSE and stimulator PBMCs with Violet Dye, then combined at a 1:1 ratio. Sorted unstimulated T cells and proliferating T cells recovered from mixed lymphocyte reactions were subjected to TCRbeta CDR3 sequencing. Fresh whole blood from approximately ten HLA-typed healthy donors was used to isolate PBMCs. Proliferating CFSE-low responder T cells were FACS-sorted after the mixed lymphocyte reaction for TCR sequencing. The sample holds one count of this clone. The target of this receptor is not known. Within one base of it there is no much larger clone, and no base qualities were kept.

The method was the immunoSEQ multiplex PCR assay. The deep sequencing platform assayed around 95,000 TCR templates per sample. Genomic DNA extracted from sorted T cells was the material used for TCRbeta CDR3 sequencing. In the source study's methods: The R programming language was used for clonal analysis of the TCRbeta CDR3 data. Unstimulated samples were compared with post-reaction CFSE-low samples to define alloreactive CD4+ and CD8+ clones. Regulatory or non-regulatory origin was assigned to alloreactive CD4+ clones by matching of sequences to sorted unstimulated Treg and non-Treg repertoires. This immuneACCESS table, as held by TCRdb, lists in-frame sequences with V and J called but not all clones. Of the missing ones, under half trace to an unresolved V gene in checked studies; the others have no known cause. V, J and clone size were drawn from that table, and D and trimming were deduced from the DNA. In this sample the table shows 6,000 to 8,500 clones, roughly two fifths of which occur a single time. The top ten clones comprise 5.8% of the sample.

Rearrangement joined TRBV7-8 to TRBJ2-7; the D segment could be TRBD1, given 5 matching bases. The specimen sequenced was CFSE-low (dividing) CD8+ T cells sorted from an allogeneic mixed lymphocyte reaction. This clonotype was obtained from a human donor in good health; the cells came from an allogeneic mixed lymphocyte reaction. The CDR3 protein is CASSFGQTYEQYF. The base sequence is TGTGCCAGCAGCTTCGGACAAACCTACGAGCAGTACTTC.